This T cell receptor (beta chain) was captured in a study of CD4+ T cells in melanoma. General study results and limits: Reportedly, melanoma neoantigen-specific CD4+ T cells showed varied differentiation states. CD8+ T cell, macrophage and B cell function reportedly correlated with neoantigen-specific CD4+ T cells.

Libraries were prepared by immunoSEQ multiplex PCR; TCRdb keeps only in-frame clonotypes and omits some of them. The sample gives 50,000 to 60,000 clones, roughly three quarters of which show up once; roughly 4.8% is in the top ten. Germline V CDR1 and CDR2: LNHDA, SQIVND (reference sequence). The CDR3 totals 15 residues. The V gene end was trimmed by 6 bases and the J gene end by 1 base; junction bases not matched to a gene: 8. This clone showed up just a few times. Its specificity is unknown. This chain connects TRBV19 to TRBJ1-1, with 7 bases identical to TRBD1. The receptor's source is a human donor with melanoma. Sequenced: tumor tissue. CDR3 sequence (DNA): TGTGCCAGTAGCCGACGGGGGACAGCGAACACTGAAGCTTTCTTT. Translating it yields CASSRRGTANTEAFF. Based on the CDR3 plus reference TRBV19 and TRBJ1-1, the full variable domain is DGGITQSPKYLFRKEGQNVTLSCEQNLNHDAMYWYRQDPGQGLRLIYYSQIVNDFQKGDIAEGYSVSREKKESFPLTVTSAQKNPTAFYLCASSRRGTANTEAFFGQGTRLTVV.